Listed here is a single T cell receptor (beta chain). The data belong to a study of blood T cell repertoires in COVID-19. The wider study: Acute-phase and convalescent COVID-19 samples originated in the United States, Italy and Spain. Sample material is recorded as cDNA or gDNA derived from T cells, B-cell-depleted T cells, or PBMCs.

Trimming removed 3 bases at V and 2 bases at J, with 11 bases between. The CDR3 extends over 14 amino acids. Looked up from germline, CDR1 is WSHSY and CDR2 is SAAADI. In the original processing: Reference gene primer amplification gave estimated nucleated cell counts. Measured with immunoSEQ multiplex PCR; TCRdb has only the in-frame clones, and not every one. V, J and clone size are taken as reported in that table, and D and trimming were inferred from the DNA itself. The sample has 120,000 or so clones, roughly 79% seen once. The material sequenced was peripheral blood. The J gene is TRBJ2-7, the V gene TRBV10-2; D might be TRBD1 (5 bases). The TCR sequence derives from a human donor in a cohort sampled during active COVID-19. The CDR3 DNA reads as TGCGCCAGCAGTGATCCTGACAGAGCCTACGAGCAGTACTTC. This gives the protein CASSDPDRAYEQYF.